Below are 13 T cell receptor beta chains sequenced from a single sample in a study of shared clonotypes between healthy human individuals. Naive CD8 cells comprised CD45RO-negative, CCR7-positively selected cells, excluding terminally differentiated effector memory CD45RA+ cells. Measured with immunoSEQ multiplex PCR; TCRdb has only the in-frame clones, and not every one. The sample lists millions of clones, about 92% occurring once. What was sequenced was naive CD8+ T cells from PBMCs. The receptors shown here come from a man between 18 and 35 years old in good health. Some clones in this sample may be carry-over from other donors' samples.

This clone occurred once. This chain uses TRBV5-1 with TRBJ1-3, with 8 nucleotides matching TRBD1. This CDR3 is 15 amino acids long. After removal of 4 bases from V and 3 bases from J, the junction contained 6 bases not matched to a gene. Per germline, CDR1 SGHRS and CDR2 YFSETQ. The CDR3 protein is CASSPWTGSGNTIYF. In nucleotides, the CDR3 is TGCGCCAGCAGCCCCTGGACAGGGAGTGGAAACACCATATATTTT.

To note about this clone: Distinct nucleotide sequences in the sample also encode this CDR3. The gene calls are TRBV29-1 and TRBJ2-5; D unresolved. Trimming took 3 bases from V and 5 from J, leaving 4 bases between them. The germline gives CDR1 SQVTM, CDR2 ANQGSEA. The CDR3 loop spans 10 amino acids. DNA for the CDR3: TGCAGCGTTGAGCGGGAGACCCAGTACTTC. It translates to CSVERETQYF.

This clone was detected only once. The chain is built from TRBV2 and TRBJ2-3; 9 bases map to TRBD2. The CDR3 contains 15 residues. Germline-derived CDR1 and CDR2 are SNHLY and FYNNEI. Trimming cost V 1 base and J 5 bases; bases outside gene matches: 4. The CDR3 sequence is CASSEEWREGDTQYF. The CDR3 DNA reads as TGTGCCAGCAGTGAAGAGTGGCGGGAGGGAGATACGCAGTATTTT.

About this clone: Other nucleotide sequences in the sample specify the same CDR3. This chain uses TRBV7-9 with TRBJ2-7; D remains unclear. Trimming removed 0 bases at V and 4 bases at J, with 4 bases between. The CDR3 has 12 amino acids. Germline V gives CDR1 SEHNR, CDR2 FQNEAQ (reference sequence). CDR3 sequence reads: CASSLAEYEQYF. In DNA form, the CDR3 reads TGTGCCAGCAGCTTAGCGGAGTACGAGCAGTACTTC.

The CDR3 DNA is TGTGCCAGCAGTTTATTTGTGTCCGATGAGCAGTTCTTC. Translation gives CASSLFVSDEQFF. V is TRBV27 and J is TRBJ2-1; no firm D call. The length of the CDR3 is 13 residues. V gave up 1 base and J gave up 8 bases, with 9 bases separating them. The germline CDR1 and CDR2 sequences are MNHEY and SMNVEV (reference sequence).

The chain is built from TRBV7-3 and TRBJ1-2; TRBD1 is a possible D gene (6 bases). In germline, CDR1 is SGHTA, CDR2 FQGTGA. The V end was cut by 4 bases, the J end by 4 bases, with 16 bases between. This CDR3 region has 15 residues. CDR3 residues: CASSSFDRPLYGYTF. The CDR3 nucleotides are TGTGCCAGCAGCTCCTTCGACAGGCCGCTCTATGGCTACACCTTC.

A remark on this clone: Other DNA sequences in the sample encode the same CDR3. This chain connects TRBV27 to TRBJ2-7; D is possibly TRBD1 (6 bases). CDR1 is MNHEY, CDR2 SMNVEV, per germline (reference sequence). The length of the CDR3 is 13 residues. The germline V and J ends were trimmed by 3 bases and 2 bases, with 8 bases remaining between them. CDR3 coding DNA: TGTGCCAGCAGTTTTGGGACACCCTACGAGCAGTACTTC. It codes for CASSFGTPYEQYF.

The chain couples TRBV7-9 to TRBJ2-7; D possibly matches TRBD1 or TRBD2 (5 bases each). V shed 5 bases and J shed 5 bases, with 22 bases lying between them. Germline V gene lookup returns CDR1 SEHNR and CDR2 FQNEAQ (reference sequence). CDR3 length: 16 amino acids. CDR3 protein: CASSPNRGTERNEQYF. The CDR3 DNA is TGTGCCAGCAGCCCAAACCGAGGGACGGAAAGAAACGAGCAGTACTTC.

CDR3 in amino acids: CASRMDRNQPQHF. The CDR3 nucleotides are TGTGCCAGCAGGATGGACAGAAATCAGCCCCAGCATTTT. V is TRBV28 and J is TRBJ1-5, with D maybe TRBD1 (6 bases). The CDR3 is 13 residues long. CDR1 and CDR2 (germline): MDHEN, SYDVKM. Between the trimmed V and J ends, which lost 6 bases and 4 bases, there was a span of 10 bases.

The chain carries TRBV5-1 and TRBJ1-3; D possibly corresponds to TRBD1 (6 bases). The CDR3 extends over 14 amino acids. Between the trimmed V and J ends, which lost 8 bases and 5 bases, there was a span of 17 bases. Germline CDR1 and CDR2: SGHRS and YFSETQ. CDR3 DNA sequence: TGCGCCAGTGCCCGGACAGAGGGTAGAAACACCATATATTTT. This encodes CASARTEGRNTIYF.

This clone was recorded only once. The chain carries TRBV5-6 and TRBJ2-7, with 9 nucleotides matching TRBD1. Germline V gene data show CDR1 as SGHDT and CDR2 as YYEEEE. After removal of 4 bases from V and 6 bases from J, the junction contained 8 bases not matched to a gene. The CDR3 extends over 14 amino acids. The CDR3 DNA reads as TGTGCCAGCAGCCCCGGGACAGGGCCCTCCGAGCAGTACTTC. This sequence encodes CASSPGTGPSEQYF.

As to this clone: Other DNA variants within this sample encode the same CDR3. This sequence joins TRBV9 and TRBJ1-2; D unresolved. The V end lost 3 bases, the J end lost 3 bases, and 3 bases lay between the germline ends. Germline CDR1 is SGDLS and CDR2 is YYNGEE. This CDR3 contains 11 residues. Here the CDR3 DNA reads TGTGCCAGCAGCGGTCACTATGGCTACACCTTC. Amino acid sequence: CASSGHYGYTF.

V and J are TRBV19 and TRBJ1-5, with D hard to call. Germline assignment: CDR1 LNHDA and CDR2 SQIVND (reference sequence). V lost 3 bases and J 6 bases, leaving 15 bases between the germline ends. This CDR3 has 15 residues. Here the CDR3 DNA reads TGTGCCAGTAGTATTGGTGCGGGGTTACGTCAGCCCCAGCATTTT. It specifies CASSIGAGLRQPQHF.